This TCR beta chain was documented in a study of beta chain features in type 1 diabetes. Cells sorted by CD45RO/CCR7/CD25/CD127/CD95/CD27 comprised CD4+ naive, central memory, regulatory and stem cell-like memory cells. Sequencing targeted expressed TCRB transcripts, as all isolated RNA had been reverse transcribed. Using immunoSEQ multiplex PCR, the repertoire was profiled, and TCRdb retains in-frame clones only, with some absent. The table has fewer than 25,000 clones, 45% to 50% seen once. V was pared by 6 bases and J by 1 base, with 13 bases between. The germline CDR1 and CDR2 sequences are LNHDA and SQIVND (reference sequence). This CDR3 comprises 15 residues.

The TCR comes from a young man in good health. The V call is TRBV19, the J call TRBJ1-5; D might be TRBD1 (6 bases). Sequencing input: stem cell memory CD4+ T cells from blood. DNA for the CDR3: TGTGCCAGTAGCGACCGGACAGAAAGCAATCAGCCCCAGCATTTT. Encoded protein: CASSDRTESNQPQHF.